The present entry profiles one T cell receptor (beta chain) with its context. Trimming cost V 5 bases and J 4 bases; bases outside gene matches: 7. From germline, CDR1 is MNHEY and CDR2 SMNVEV (reference sequence). The CDR3 extends over 14 amino acids. The sorted Tregs were CD4+CD25+CD127-/low cells. TCRdb recomputed calls from the 5' RACE reads with MiXCR, one row per CDR3 protein. The top ten hold approximately 4% of the sample, which has 35,000 to 50,000 distinct CDR3 sequences, less than 25% seen once. This sequence joins TRBV27 and TRBJ2-7; 8 nucleotides match TRBD2. Sequenced sample: Tregs sorted from blood. This receptor was taken from a female donor with breast cancer. The CDR3 protein is CASSPSGSSYEQYF. Here the CDR3 DNA reads TGTGCCAGCAGTCCCAGCGGGAGTTCTTACGAGCAGTACTTC.